Presented here are 27 T cell receptor beta chains from one specimen sequenced in a study of blood T cell repertoires in COVID-19. Data came from immunoSEQ multiplex PCR; TCRdb stores just in-frame clones and leaves some out. The sample holds about 200,000 clones, around three quarters seen once. Sequenced material: peripheral blood. These receptors originate from a woman in her 70s with acute or convalescent COVID-19.

This chain joins TRBV7-3 and TRBJ2-1; D call uncertain. CDR3 size: 14 residues. Germline lookup yields CDR1 SGHTA and CDR2 FQGTGA. Trimming removed 1 base at V and 6 bases at J, with 10 bases between. In DNA form, the CDR3 reads TGTGCCAGCAGCTTAAGTCCGGTGTCCAATGAGCAGTTCTTC. Amino acid sequence: CASSLSPVSNEQFF.

The chain has TRBV28 and TRBJ2-1; a weak D match, TRBD2 (6 bases). Per the germline V gene, CDR1 is MDHEN and CDR2 is SYDVKM. The CDR3 has 11 residues. With 8 bases removed from V and 4 bases from J, the gap between germline ends came to 6 bases. CDR3 DNA: TGTGCCAGCCTAGCGTACAATGAGCAGTTCTTC. Translated: CASLAYNEQFF.

This clone was seen only a few times. V is TRBV27 and J is TRBJ2-3, with 7 bases matching TRBD1. Germline CDR1 is MNHEY and CDR2 is SMNVEV (reference sequence). V gave up 7 bases and J gave up 2 bases; unmatched junction bases: 9. This CDR3 region has 15 residues. This chain's CDR3 is CASNAGDRFTDTQYF. The CDR3 bases are TGTGCCAGCAACGCCGGGGACAGATTCACAGATACGCAGTATTTT.

The chain uses TRBV18 and TRBJ1-5; the D gene is possibly TRBD1 (6 bases). V was cut by 3 bases and J by 1 base, with 10 bases left in between. CDR1 is KGHSH, CDR2 LQKENI, per germline. This CDR3 comprises 15 residues. The chain's CDR3 is CASSPTTGSNQPQHF. The CDR3 nucleotides are TGTGCCAGCTCACCGACGACAGGCAGCAATCAGCCCCAGCATTTT.

The chain carries TRBV6-6 and TRBJ1-1; D is undetermined. Trimming took 6 bases from V and 3 from J, leaving 11 bases between them. The CDR3 sequence is 13 residues long. Germline V lookup: CDR1 MNHNY, CDR2 SVGAGI (reference sequence). CDR3 sequence reads: CASRPFADTEAFF. As DNA, the CDR3 is TGTGCCAGCAGGCCTTTCGCGGACACTGAAGCTTTCTTT.

This clone was observed a single time. V is TRBV6-5 and J is TRBJ1-2; 7 bases align to TRBD1. The V gene end was trimmed by 4 bases and the J gene end by 1 base; junction bases not matched to a gene: 0. The CDR3 has 13 residues. Per germline, CDR1 MNHEY and CDR2 SVGAGI. CDR3 nucleotide sequence: TGTGCCAGCAGTTGGGACAGTAACTATGGCTACACCTTC. Its protein product is CASSWDSNYGYTF.

This chain links TRBV5-1 with TRBJ2-1; a weak D match, TRBD2 (5 bases). Trimming removed 3 bases at V and 0 bases at J, with 10 bases between. This CDR3 spans 15 amino acids. Per the germline V gene, CDR1 is SGHRS and CDR2 is YFSETQ. The DNA of the CDR3 is TGCGCCAGCAGCTCTCTGGGGAGCTCCTACAATGAGCAGTTCTTC. Translation gives CASSSLGSSYNEQFF.

V gene TRBV15 combines with J gene TRBJ2-1; 7 bases align to TRBD1. Per the germline V gene, CDR1 is LNHNV and CDR2 is YYDKDF (reference sequence). This CDR3 has 15 residues. V trimming: 2 bases; J trimming: 5 bases; junction bases outside the gene matches: 6. CDR3 in amino acids: CATSRSDRYNNEQFF. CDR3 nucleotide sequence: TGTGCCACCAGCAGATCGGACAGGTATAACAATGAGCAGTTCTTC.

This clone came up a few times. The CDR3 coding sequence is TGTGCCAGCAGTTTACAAGGGAGGGCCTACGAGCAGTACTTC. Its protein is CASSLQGRAYEQYF. This chain joins TRBV27 and TRBJ2-7; 7 positions agree with TRBD2. The CDR3 covers 14 residues. V trimming: 2 bases; J trimming: 2 bases; junction bases outside the gene matches: 3. The germline V gene encodes CDR1 MNHEY and CDR2 SMNVEV (reference sequence).

The chain joins TRBV10-3 to TRBJ1-1, with 7 bases aligning to TRBD1. The trim removed 10 bases at V and 3 bases at J, leaving 8 bases unmatched. The CDR3 sequence is 13 residues long. Germline V gene data show CDR1 as ENHRY and CDR2 as SYGVKD. CDR3 sequence (DNA): TGTGCCAACGCAGCAGACAGGGACACTGAAGCTTTCTTT. This sequence encodes CANAADRDTEAFF.

The rearrangement uses TRBV10-3 and TRBJ1-6; 8 positions agree with TRBD1. Per the germline V gene, CDR1 is ENHRY and CDR2 is SYGVKD. The CDR3 covers 14 residues. V gave up 7 bases and J gave up 5 bases; unmatched junction bases: 4. CDR3: CAITPDRDNSPLHF. The CDR3 DNA follows: TGTGCCATCACTCCGGACAGGGATAATTCACCCCTCCACTTT.

The gene calls are TRBV10-3 and TRBJ1-2; TRBD1 agrees at 8 bases. Trimming at V came to 3 bases and at J to 5 bases, leaving 8 bases not matched to a gene. The germline CDR1 and CDR2 sequences are ENHRY and SYGVKD. The CDR3 sequence is 15 residues long. The CDR3 DNA is TGTGCCATCAGTGATCCCGGGACAGGACGATATGGCTACACCTTC. Encoded protein: CAISDPGTGRYGYTF.

DNA for the CDR3: TGTGCCAGTAGTGAACCGGGACAGACCTACGAGCAGTACTTC. It yields the protein CASSEPGQTYEQYF. The rearrangement links TRBV19 to TRBJ2-7; 7 nucleotides align to TRBD1. The CDR3 contains 14 residues. V was clipped by 5 bases and J by 2 bases; unmatched bases: 6. Per the germline V gene, CDR1 is LNHDA and CDR2 is SQIVND (reference sequence). The whole variable domain, remainder taken from reference TRBV19 and TRBJ2-7, is DGGITQSPKYLFRKEGQNVTLSCEQNLNHDAMYWYRQDPGQGLRLIYYSQIVNDFQKGDIAEGYSVSREKKESFPLTVTSAQKNPTAFYLCASSEPGQTYEQYFGPGTRLTVT.

This chain joins TRBV2 and TRBJ2-1, with TRBD2 identical over 7 bases. After removal of 8 bases from V and 2 bases from J, the junction contained 12 bases not matched to a gene. Germline values: CDR1 SNHLY, CDR2 FYNNEI. CDR3 length equals 16 residues. CDR3 sequence reads: CASQIETSVTYNEQFF. The CDR3 nucleotides are TGTGCCAGCCAGATCGAAACTAGCGTTACCTACAATGAGCAGTTCTTC.

V gene TRBV19 combines with J gene TRBJ1-5, with D possibly being TRBD1 (5 bases). V lost 4 bases to trimming and J lost 2 bases, with 9 bases between them. The CDR3 spans 14 residues. Germline V gene data show CDR1 as LNHDA and CDR2 as SQIVND (reference sequence). CDR3 bases: TGTGCCAGTAGTACTCAGGGTGGCAATCAGCCCCAGCATTTT. Encoded protein: CASSTQGGNQPQHF.

This chain connects TRBV5-1 to TRBJ2-3; 12 nucleotides match TRBD2. Germline CDR1 SGHRS, CDR2 YFSETQ. The junction had 10 bases not matched to a gene; V was cut back by 5 bases and J by 0 bases. The CDR3 runs to 18 residues. The CDR3 DNA reads as TGCGCCAGCAGTATGACTAGCGGGAGAGGAGGTAGCACAGATACGCAGTATTTT. Its protein is CASSMTSGRGGSTDTQYF.

The chain carries TRBV19 and TRBJ2-7; D not resolved. V lost 4 bases, J lost 4 bases, and 17 bases lay in between. The V gene's germline CDR1 is LNHDA and CDR2 SQIVND (reference sequence). This CDR3 spans 15 amino acids. CDR3 coding DNA: TGTGCCAGTAGTACCGGAGTCTTACCCCATTACGAGCAGTACTTC. Translation: CASSTGVLPHYEQYF.

The chain employs TRBV6-5 and TRBJ2-5, with 8 bases aligning to TRBD1. Germline trimming cut 6 bases from V and 7 bases from J; bases unmatched to any gene: 10. The CDR3 has 14 amino acids. Germline V gives CDR1 MNHEY, CDR2 SVGAGI. CDR3 DNA sequence: TGTGCCAGCAGCCCCGGGCAGGGGGCGTGGACCCAGTACTTC. Protein product: CASSPGQGAWTQYF.

This chain joins TRBV9 and TRBJ2-5, with a tentative D call TRBD1 (6 bases). The V gene lost 6 bases and the J gene lost 3 bases, with 15 bases spanning the gap. The CDR3 length is 14 residues. CDR1 and CDR2 (germline): SGDLS, YYNGEE. CDR3 loop: CASTPTGTEETQYF. In DNA form, the CDR3 reads TGTGCCAGCACGCCTACAGGGACGGAAGAGACCCAGTACTTC.

The chain is built from TRBV19 and TRBJ2-1; D is possibly TRBD1 (6 bases). This CDR3 has 14 amino acids. The V end was cut by 3 bases, the J end by 3 bases, with 9 bases between. Germline CDR1 LNHDA, CDR2 SQIVND (reference sequence). CDR3 amino acids: CASSIPTGYNEQFF. The CDR3 coding sequence is TGTGCCAGTAGTATCCCGACAGGCTACAATGAGCAGTTCTTC. Using reference TRBV19 and TRBJ2-1 for the parts outside the CDR3, the full variable domain is DGGITQSPKYLFRKEGQNVTLSCEQNLNHDAMYWYRQDPGQGLRLIYYSQIVNDFQKGDIAEGYSVSREKKESFPLTVTSAQKNPTAFYLCASSIPTGYNEQFFGPGTRLTVL.

This clone has just one count. The gene calls are TRBV6-5 and TRBJ1-5; 7 bases agree with TRBD1. Germline V CDR1 and CDR2: MNHEY, SVGAGI. The CDR3 is made up of 14 amino acids. Unmatched junction bases numbered 5, after V lost 6 bases and J lost 3 bases. The CDR3 reads CASRSTGVNQPQHF. The CDR3 coding sequence is TGTGCCAGCAGATCCACAGGGGTCAATCAGCCCCAGCATTTT.

This clone occurred a few times. V is TRBV3-1 (or the pseudogene TRBV3-2) and J is TRBJ1-4, with TRBD1 matching over 9 bases. This CDR3 is built from 14 residues. The V and J ends lost 4 bases and 8 bases, in that order; junction bases with no gene match: 5. CDR1 and CDR2 from the germline V gene are LGHDT and YNNKEL (reference sequence). CDR3 amino acids: CASSLRDRVEKLFF. CDR3 nucleotide sequence: TGTGCCAGCAGCCTCCGGGACAGGGTGGAAAAACTGTTTTTT.

The rearrangement joins TRBV5-8 to TRBJ2-5; D possibly corresponds to TRBD2 (5 bases). CDR3 length: 14 residues. V lost 4 bases and J 2 bases, leaving 12 bases between the germline ends. Germline V gene data show CDR1 as SGHTS and CDR2 as YDEGEE. CDR3 protein: CASSPGYSQETQYF. DNA for the CDR3: TGTGCCAGCAGCCCGGGATATTCGCAAGAGACCCAGTACTTC.

The chain combines TRBV2 with TRBJ1-6; 9 bases are a match to TRBD1. After removal of 6 bases from V and 7 bases from J, the junction contained 10 bases not matched to a gene. This CDR3 contains 16 residues. Germline CDR1 and CDR2: SNHLY and FYNNEI. The CDR3 DNA follows: TGTGCCAGCAGAGGTCTATTGGGACAGGGAAATTCACCCCTCCACTTT. Protein product: CASRGLLGQGNSPLHF.

This chain joins TRBV5-5 and TRBJ2-1; D remains ambiguous. Per germline, CDR1 SGHKS and CDR2 YYEKEE (reference sequence). The ends were cut back, 3 bases at V and 12 bases at J, with 13 bases in the middle. The CDR3 has 12 amino acids. CDR3 region: CASSYSLYPQFF. The CDR3 DNA follows: TGTGCCAGCAGCTACTCCCTTTATCCGCAGTTCTTC.

As concerns this clone: This sample includes further DNA sequences coding for the same CDR3. This sequence joins TRBV9 and TRBJ2-3, with TRBD2 identical over 8 bases. This CDR3 is built from 18 residues. The V gene's germline CDR1 is SGDLS and CDR2 YYNGEE. V lost 0 bases, J lost 4 bases, and 13 bases stayed unmatched. The CDR3 DNA reads as TGTGCCAGCAGCGTAGGTGACAGCATTAGCGGGGCTTCAGATACGCAGTATTTT. Protein: CASSVGDSISGASDTQYF.

This clone was recorded a few times. The rearrangement uses TRBV7-2 and TRBJ2-7, with a weak D call TRBD2 (6 bases). The CDR3 is 13 amino acids. The germline V and J ends were trimmed by 4 bases and 4 bases, with 11 bases remaining between them. CDR1 and CDR2 (germline): SGHTA, FQGNSA. The CDR3 region has the DNA TGTGCCAGCAGCTCTAACCTAGCGTACGAGCAGTACTTC. It translates to CASSSNLAYEQYF.